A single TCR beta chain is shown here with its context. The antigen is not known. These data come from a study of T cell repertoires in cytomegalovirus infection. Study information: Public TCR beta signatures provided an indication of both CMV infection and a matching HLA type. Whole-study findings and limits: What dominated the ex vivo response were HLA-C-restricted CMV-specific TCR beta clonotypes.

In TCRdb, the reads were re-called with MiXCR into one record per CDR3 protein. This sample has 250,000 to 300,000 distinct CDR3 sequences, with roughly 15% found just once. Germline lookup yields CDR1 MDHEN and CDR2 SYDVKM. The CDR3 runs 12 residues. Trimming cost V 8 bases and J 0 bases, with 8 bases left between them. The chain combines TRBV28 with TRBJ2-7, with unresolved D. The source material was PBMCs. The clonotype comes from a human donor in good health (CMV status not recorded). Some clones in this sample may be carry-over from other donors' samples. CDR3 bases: TGTGCCAGCGGGTGGAACTCCTACGAGCAGTACTTC. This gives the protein CASGWNSYEQYF.